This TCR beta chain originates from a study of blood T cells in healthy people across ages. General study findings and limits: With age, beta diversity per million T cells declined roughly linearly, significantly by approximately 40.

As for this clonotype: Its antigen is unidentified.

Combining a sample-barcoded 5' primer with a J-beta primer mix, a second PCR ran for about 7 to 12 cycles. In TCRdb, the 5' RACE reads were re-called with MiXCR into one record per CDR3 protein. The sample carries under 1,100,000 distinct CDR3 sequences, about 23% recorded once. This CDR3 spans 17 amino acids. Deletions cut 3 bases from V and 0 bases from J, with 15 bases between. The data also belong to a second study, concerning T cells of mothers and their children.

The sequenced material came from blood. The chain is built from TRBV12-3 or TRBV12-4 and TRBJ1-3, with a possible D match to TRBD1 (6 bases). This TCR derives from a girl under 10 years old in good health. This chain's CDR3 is CASSFTLSGDSGNTIYF. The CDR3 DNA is TGTGCCAGCAGTTTCACCCTCTCAGGGGACTCTGGAAACACCATATATTTT.